Sequencing of this T cell receptor (beta chain) was carried out in a study of tumor and adjacent non-tumor tissue in lung cancer. Findings and limits, study-wide: Higher tumor TCR diversity was associated with shorter survival.

This clonotype was observed at least ten times. Antigen: not known. The template was RNA from unsorted bulk tissue. Distant lung tissue was collected more than 3 cm away from the tumor edge. Three rounds of nested PCR, following a modified ARM-PCR protocol, produced the TCRbeta library. One entry per CDR3 protein results from TCRdb running MiXCR on the multiplex PCR reads. This sample has 80,000 to 130,000 distinct CDR3 sequences, with roughly two thirds found just once. The CDR3 contains 17 residues. Germline CDR1 LGHNA, CDR2 YNFKEQ. Unmatched junction bases numbered 4, after V lost 1 base and J lost 3 bases.

The chain couples TRBV4-2 to TRBJ2-5; 14 positions agree with TRBD2. The sample comprised distant non-tumor lung tissue. This clonotype was sampled from a man aged 25 to 45 with non-small cell lung cancer. The CDR3 DNA reads as TGTGCCAGCAGCCAAGGAGCGGGACTAGCGGGAGAAGAGACCCAGTACTTC. Its protein product is CASSQGAGLAGEETQYF.